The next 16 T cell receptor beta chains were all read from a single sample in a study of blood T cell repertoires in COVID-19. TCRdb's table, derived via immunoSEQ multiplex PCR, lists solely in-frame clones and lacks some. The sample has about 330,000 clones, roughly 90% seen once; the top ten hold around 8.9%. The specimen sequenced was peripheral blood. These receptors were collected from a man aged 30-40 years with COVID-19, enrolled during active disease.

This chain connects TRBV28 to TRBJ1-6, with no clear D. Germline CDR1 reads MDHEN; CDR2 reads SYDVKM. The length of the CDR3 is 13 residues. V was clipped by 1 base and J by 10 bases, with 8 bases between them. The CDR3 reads CASSLLEYSPLHF. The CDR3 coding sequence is TGTGCCAGCAGTTTATTGGAGTACTCACCCCTCCACTTT. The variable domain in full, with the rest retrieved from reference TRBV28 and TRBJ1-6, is DVKVTQSSRYLVKRTGEKVFLECVQDMDHENMFWYRQDPGLGLRLIYFSYDVKMKEKGDIPEGYSVSREKKERFSLILESASTNQTSMYLCASSLLEYSPLHFGNGTRLTVT.

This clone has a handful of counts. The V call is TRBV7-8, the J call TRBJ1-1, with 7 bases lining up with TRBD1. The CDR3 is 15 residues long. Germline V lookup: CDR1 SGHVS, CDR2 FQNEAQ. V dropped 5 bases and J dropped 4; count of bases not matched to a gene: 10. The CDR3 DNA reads TGTGCCAGCAGCACAGCTCCGACAGGGAGCACTGAAGCTTTCTTT. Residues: CASSTAPTGSTEAFF.

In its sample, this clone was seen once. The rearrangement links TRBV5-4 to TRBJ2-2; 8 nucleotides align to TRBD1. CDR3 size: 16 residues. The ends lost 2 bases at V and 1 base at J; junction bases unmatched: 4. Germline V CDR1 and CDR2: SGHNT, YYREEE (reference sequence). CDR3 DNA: TGTGCCAGCAGCTTTGGACAGGGTCAGAACACCGGGGAGCTGTTTTTT. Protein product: CASSFGQGQNTGELFF.

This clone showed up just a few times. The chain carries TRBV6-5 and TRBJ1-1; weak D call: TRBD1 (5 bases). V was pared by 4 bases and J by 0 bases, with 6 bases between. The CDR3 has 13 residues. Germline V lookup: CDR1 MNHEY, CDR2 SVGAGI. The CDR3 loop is CASSLQVNTEAFF. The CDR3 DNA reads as TGTGCCAGCAGTTTACAGGTGAACACTGAAGCTTTCTTT.

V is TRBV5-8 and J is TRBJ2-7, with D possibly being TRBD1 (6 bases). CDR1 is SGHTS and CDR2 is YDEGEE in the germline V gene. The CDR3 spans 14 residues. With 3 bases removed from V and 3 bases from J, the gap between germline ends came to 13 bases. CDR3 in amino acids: CASSYRDTNYEQYF. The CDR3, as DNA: TGTGCCAGCAGCTACCGGGACACAAACTACGAGCAGTACTTC.

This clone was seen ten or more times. CDR3 nucleotides: TGTGCCAGCAGCATATGGACAGGGGGTTCCACAGATACGCAGTATTTT. Its protein is CASSIWTGGSTDTQYF. This chain links TRBV7-9 with TRBJ2-3, with 10 bases matching TRBD1. CDR3 length: 16 amino acids. With V trimmed by 5 bases and J by 2 bases, 7 bases remained unmatched. Per the germline V gene, CDR1 is SEHNR and CDR2 is FQNEAQ (reference sequence).

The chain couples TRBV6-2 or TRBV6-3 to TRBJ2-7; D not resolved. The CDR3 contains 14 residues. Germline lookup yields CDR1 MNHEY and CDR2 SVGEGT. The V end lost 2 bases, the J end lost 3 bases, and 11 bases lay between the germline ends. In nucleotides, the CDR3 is TGTGCCAGCAGTTACCTTCCTAGAATCTACGAGCAGTACTTC. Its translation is CASSYLPRIYEQYF.

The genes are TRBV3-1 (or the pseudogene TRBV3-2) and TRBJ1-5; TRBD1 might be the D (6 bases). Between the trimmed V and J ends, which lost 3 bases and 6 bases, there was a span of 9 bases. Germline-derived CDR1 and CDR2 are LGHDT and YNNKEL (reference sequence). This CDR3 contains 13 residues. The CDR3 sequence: CASSQGAGQPQHF. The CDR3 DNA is TGTGCCAGCAGCCAGGGGGCTGGTCAGCCCCAGCATTTT.

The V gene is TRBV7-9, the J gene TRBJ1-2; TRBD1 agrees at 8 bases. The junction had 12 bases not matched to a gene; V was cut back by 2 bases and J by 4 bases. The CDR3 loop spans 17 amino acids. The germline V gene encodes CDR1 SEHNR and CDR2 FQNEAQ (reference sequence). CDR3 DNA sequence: TGTGCCAGCAGCTTAAGGATCGGGCAGGGGGCCATCTATGGCTACACCTTC. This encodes CASSLRIGQGAIYGYTF.

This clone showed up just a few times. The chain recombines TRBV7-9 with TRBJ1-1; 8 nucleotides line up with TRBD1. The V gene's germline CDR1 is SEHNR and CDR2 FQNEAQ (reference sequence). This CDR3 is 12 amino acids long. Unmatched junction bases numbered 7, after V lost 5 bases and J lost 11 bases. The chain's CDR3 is CASSIRTGRAFF. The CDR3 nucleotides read TGTGCCAGCAGCATAAGGACAGGGCGGGCTTTCTTT.

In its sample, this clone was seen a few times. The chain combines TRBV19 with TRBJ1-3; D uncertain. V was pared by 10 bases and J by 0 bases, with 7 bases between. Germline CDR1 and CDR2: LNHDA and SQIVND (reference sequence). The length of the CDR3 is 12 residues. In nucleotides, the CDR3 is TGTGCCATTGGCACCTCTGGAAACACCATATATTTT. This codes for CAIGTSGNTIYF.

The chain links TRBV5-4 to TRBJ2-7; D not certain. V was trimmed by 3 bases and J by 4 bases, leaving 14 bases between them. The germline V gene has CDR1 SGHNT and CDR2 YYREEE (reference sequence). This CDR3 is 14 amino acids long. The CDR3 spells CASSSLNMNYEQYF. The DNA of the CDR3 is TGTGCCAGCAGCTCGTTAAACATGAATTACGAGCAGTACTTC.

CDR3 protein: CASSSRSGSDEQYF. CDR3 bases: TGTGCCAGCAGTTCACGTAGCGGGAGTGACGAGCAGTACTTC. This chain uses TRBV27 with TRBJ2-7; 9 bases line up with TRBD2. CDR1 is MNHEY and CDR2 is SMNVEV in the germline V gene (reference sequence). After removal of 4 bases from V and 5 bases from J, the junction contained 6 bases not matched to a gene. There are 14 residues in the CDR3.

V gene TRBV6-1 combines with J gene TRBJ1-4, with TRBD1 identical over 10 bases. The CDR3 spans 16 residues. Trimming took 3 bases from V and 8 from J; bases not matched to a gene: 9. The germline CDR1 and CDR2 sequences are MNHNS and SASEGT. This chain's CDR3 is CASSDLGQGDDEKLFF. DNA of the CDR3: TGTGCCAGCAGTGACCTAGGACAGGGGGACGACGAAAAACTGTTTTTT.

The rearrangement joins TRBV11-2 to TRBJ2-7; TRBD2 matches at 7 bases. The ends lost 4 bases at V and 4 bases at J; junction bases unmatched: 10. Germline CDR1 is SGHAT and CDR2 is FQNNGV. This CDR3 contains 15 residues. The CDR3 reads CASSSRGGELYEQYF. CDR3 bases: TGTGCCAGCAGCTCCCGGGGAGGGGAATTGTACGAGCAGTACTTC.

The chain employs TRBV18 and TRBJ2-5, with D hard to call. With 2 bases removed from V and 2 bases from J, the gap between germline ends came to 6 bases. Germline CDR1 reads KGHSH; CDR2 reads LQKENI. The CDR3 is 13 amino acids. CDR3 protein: CASSPARQETQYF. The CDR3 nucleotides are TGTGCCAGCTCACCAGCCAGACAAGAGACCCAGTACTTC.